One sample yielded the 6 T cell receptor beta chains listed below, sequenced in a study of cytomegalovirus exposure and HLA in healthy donors. The PCR employed 60 Vbeta primers together with 13 Jbeta primers. Produced via immunoSEQ multiplex PCR; TCRdb's table is partial and in-frame only. This table has about 210,000 clones, over 60% appearing once. The sample consisted of PBMCs. These receptors all stem from a male donor in good health and CMV-seronegative.

This rearrangement joins TRBV30 to TRBJ2-3, with TRBD2 identical over 9 bases. The CDR3 runs to 16 residues. Losses at the gene ends were 2 bases for V and 8 bases for J; bases not matched to a gene: 14. Germline CDR1 and CDR2: GTSNPN and SVGIG (reference sequence). The CDR3 region is CAWSHPHGGGAGTQYF. The CDR3 bases are TGTGCCTGGAGTCACCCCCATGGCGGGGGGGCCGGTACGCAGTATTTT.

The rearrangement joins TRBV19 to TRBJ2-1, with D tentatively TRBD2 (5 bases). Trimming took off 1 base at V and 9 bases at J, with 13 bases between the two ends. The germline CDR1 and CDR2 sequences are LNHDA and SQIVND (reference sequence). This CDR3 spans 14 amino acids. The CDR3: CASSIVLEGGEQFF. CDR3 in DNA: TGTGCCAGTAGTATAGTGTTAGAAGGAGGTGAGCAGTTCTTC.

The table lists this clone with a few counts. The chain uses TRBV7-3 and TRBJ1-1; possibly TRBD1 for D (5 bases). Germline CDR1 and CDR2: SGHTA and FQGTGA. V lost 4 bases and J 4 bases, leaving 7 bases between the germline ends. This CDR3 has 12 amino acids. The DNA for the CDR3 is TGTGCCAGCAGCTCAGGGCCCACTGAAGCTTTCTTT. Translated: CASSSGPTEAFF.

This clone was recorded once. The chain recombines TRBV13 with TRBJ1-5; D might be TRBD1 (5 bases). This CDR3 spans 14 amino acids. Germline V gives CDR1 PRHDT, CDR2 FYEKMQ (reference sequence). With 0 bases removed from V and 7 bases from J, the gap between germline ends came to 10 bases. The CDR3 coding sequence is TGTGCCAGCAGCTTAGGGGGGAAGGGGCAGCCCCAGCATTTT. Residues: CASSLGGKGQPQHF.

On this clone: The junction departs from germline at one end; a sequencing error may be responsible. J is TRBJ2-6 and V is TRBV29-1, with D possibly being TRBD1 (5 bases). The CDR3 runs to 14 residues. Germline V gene sequence: CDR1 SQVTM, CDR2 ANQGSEA. CDR3 in amino acids: CSVEEGSGADVLTF. The CDR3, as DNA: TGCAGCGTTGAAGAGGGCTCTGGGGCCGACGTCCTGACTTTC.

V is TRBV28 and J is TRBJ1-1; tentative D call: TRBD1 (6 bases). Trimming removed 4 bases from V and 3 bases from J, with 15 bases in between. Germline V gene sequence: CDR1 MDHEN, CDR2 SYDVKM. This CDR3 comprises 15 residues. Written as DNA, the CDR3 is TGTGCCAGCAGTTCCGCAGGGGAGGGGTACACTGAAGCTTTCTTT. It encodes CASSSAGEGYTEAFF.